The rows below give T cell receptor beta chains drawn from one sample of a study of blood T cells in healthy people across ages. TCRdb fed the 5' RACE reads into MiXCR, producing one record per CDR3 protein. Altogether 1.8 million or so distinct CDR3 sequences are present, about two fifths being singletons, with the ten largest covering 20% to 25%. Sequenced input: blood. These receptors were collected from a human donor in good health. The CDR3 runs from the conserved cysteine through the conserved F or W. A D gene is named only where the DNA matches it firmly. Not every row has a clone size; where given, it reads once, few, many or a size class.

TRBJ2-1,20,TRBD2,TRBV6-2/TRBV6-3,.,CASSYSKGLAGISSYNEQFF,TGTGCCAGCAGTTACTCGAAGGGACTAGCGGGGATTAGCTCCTACAATGAGCAGTTCTTC
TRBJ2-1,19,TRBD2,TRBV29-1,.,CSVATEESRGGHFYNEQFF,TGCAGCGTTGCGACGGAGGAGTCACGCGGGGGGCATTTTTACAATGAGCAGTTCTTC
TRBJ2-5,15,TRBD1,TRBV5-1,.,CASSGQTGGRETQYF,TGCGCCAGCAGCGGGCAGACAGGGGGCAGGGAGACCCAGTACTTC
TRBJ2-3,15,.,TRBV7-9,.,CASSLARRGADTQYF,TGTGCCAGCAGCTTAGCCCGAAGGGGCGCAGATACGCAGTATTTT
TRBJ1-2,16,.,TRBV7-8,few,CASSFSIEVANYGYTF,TGTGCCAGCAGCTTTAGTATAGAGGTAGCGAACTATGGCTACACCTTC
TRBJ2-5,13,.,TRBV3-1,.,CASSQEYQETQYF,TGTGCCAGCAGCCAGGAGTACCAAGAGACCCAGTACTTC
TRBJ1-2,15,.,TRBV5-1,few,CASSLDGGGPYGYTF,TGCGCCAGCAGCTTGGACGGAGGTGGACCCTATGGCTACACCTTC
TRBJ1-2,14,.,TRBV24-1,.,CATSDSGQIYVYTF,TGTGCCACCAGTGATTCTGGACAGATTTATGTCTACACCTTC
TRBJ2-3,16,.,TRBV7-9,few,CASTTSASTSTGTQYF,TGTGCCAGCACCACTTCGGCTAGCACTAGCACAGGTACGCAGTATTTT
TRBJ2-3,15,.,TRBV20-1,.,CSARREGGFTDTQYF,TGCAGTGCGAGACGGGAAGGCGGGTTCACAGATACGCAGTATTTT
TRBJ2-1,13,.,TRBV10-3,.,CAISENSQETQFF,TGTGCCATCAGTGAGAACAGTCAAGAGACCCAGTTCTTC
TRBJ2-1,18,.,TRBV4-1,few,CASSSRLFPGTSYNVQFF,TGCGCCAGCAGCTCCAGACTGTTCCCTGGGACCTCCTACAATGTGCAGTTCTTC
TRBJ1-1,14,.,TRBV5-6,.,CASSLDRVGPEAFF,TGTGCCAGCAGCTTGGACAGGGTGGGGCCTGAAGCTTTCTTT
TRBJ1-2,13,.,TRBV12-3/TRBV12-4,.,CASRPQGTRGYTF,TGTGCCAGCAGGCCACAGGGTACGCGCGGCTACACCTTC
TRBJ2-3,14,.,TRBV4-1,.,CASSHSGGPDTQYF,TGCGCCAGCAGCCACTCAGGGGGGCCAGATACGCAGTATTTT
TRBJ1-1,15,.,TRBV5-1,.,CASSLGHPTNTEAFF,TGCGCCAGCAGCTTGGGACACCCCACGAACACTGAAGCTTTCTTT
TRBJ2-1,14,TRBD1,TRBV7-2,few,CASSLYRGYDEQFF,TGTGCCAGCAGCTTATACAGGGGATACGATGAGCAGTTCTTC
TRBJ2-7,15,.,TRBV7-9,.,CASSLGVPPSYEQYF,TGTGCCAGCAGCTTAGGGGTCCCTCCCTCCTACGAGCAGTACTTC
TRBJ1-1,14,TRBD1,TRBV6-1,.,CASTMGQMNTEAFF,TGTGCCAGCACCATGGGACAGATGAACACTGAAGCTTTCTTT
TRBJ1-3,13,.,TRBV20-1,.,CSAREGRENTIYF,TGCAGTGCTAGGGAAGGCAGGGAAAACACCATATATTTT
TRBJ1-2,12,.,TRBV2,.,CASSDNSYGYTF,TGTGCCAGCAGTGATAACTCGTATGGCTACACCTTC
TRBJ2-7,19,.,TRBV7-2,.,CASSHWGPSTVQNSYEQYF,TGTGCCAGCAGCCATTGGGGGCCCTCGACAGTTCAGAACTCCTACGAGCAGTACTTC
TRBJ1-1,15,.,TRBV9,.,CASSVAQGSNTEAFF,TGTGCCAGCAGCGTAGCGCAGGGGTCGAACACTGAAGCTTTCTTT
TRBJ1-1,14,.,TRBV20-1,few,CSARDFARNTEAFF,TGCAGTGCTAGAGATTTCGCCAGAAACACTGAAGCTTTCTTT
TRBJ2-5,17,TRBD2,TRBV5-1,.,CASSLRTSGGIRETQYF,TGCGCCAGCAGCCTGAGGACTAGCGGGGGGATCCGAGAGACCCAGTACTTC
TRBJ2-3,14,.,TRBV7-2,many,CASSLGPLTDTQYF,TGTGCCAGCAGCTTAGGACCCCTCACAGATACGCAGTATTTT
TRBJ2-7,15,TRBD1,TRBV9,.,CASSARGQGAYEQYF,TGTGCCAGCAGCGCGAGAGGACAGGGGGCTTACGAGCAGTACTTC
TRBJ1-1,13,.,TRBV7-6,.,CASRWGQNTEAFF,TGTGCCAGCAGATGGGGTCAGAACACTGAAGCTTTCTTT
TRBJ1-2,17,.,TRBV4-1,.,CASSQAWGTLGNYGYTF,TGCGCCAGCAGCCAGGCCTGGGGGACGTTGGGAAACTATGGCTACACCTTC
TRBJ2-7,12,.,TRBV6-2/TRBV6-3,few,CASSFRTQHQYF,TGTGCCAGCAGTTTTCGGACCCAGCACCAGTACTTC
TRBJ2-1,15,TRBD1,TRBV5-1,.,CASSLTGTGEDEQFF,TGCGCCAGCAGCTTAACCGGGACAGGGGAGGATGAGCAGTTCTTC
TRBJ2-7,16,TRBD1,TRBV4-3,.,CASSRIEGQGAGEQYF,TGCGCCAGCAGCCGCATAGAGGGACAGGGGGCGGGCGAGCAGTACTTC
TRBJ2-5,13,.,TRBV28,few,CASSLHGLETQYF,TGTGCCAGCAGTTTGCACGGACTGGAGACCCAGTACTTC
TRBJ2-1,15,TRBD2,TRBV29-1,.,CSVEASGSSYNEQFF,TGCAGCGTTGAAGCAAGCGGGAGCTCCTACAATGAGCAGTTCTTC
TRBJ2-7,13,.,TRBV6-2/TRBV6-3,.,CASSRRVLNEQYF,TGTGCCAGCAGCCGGAGGGTGCTCAACGAGCAGTACTTC
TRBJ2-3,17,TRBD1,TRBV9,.,CASSVVGDRPSTDTQYF,TGTGCCAGCAGCGTAGTGGGGGACAGGCCTAGCACAGATACGCAGTATTTT
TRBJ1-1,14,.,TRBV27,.,CASSLIPHKEEAFF,TGTGCCAGCAGTTTAATCCCCCACAAGGAGGAAGCTTTCTTT
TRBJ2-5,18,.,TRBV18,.,CASSPQWPTGDGQETQYF,TGTGCCAGCTCACCACAGTGGCCTACCGGTGATGGGCAAGAGACCCAGTACTTC
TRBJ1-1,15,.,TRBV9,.,CASSVDGHRKEEAFF,TGTGCCAGCAGCGTAGATGGACACAGGAAGGAGGAAGCTTTCTTT
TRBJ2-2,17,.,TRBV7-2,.,CASSLPARGPNTGELFF,TGTGCCAGCAGCCTCCCAGCGCGGGGGCCTAACACCGGGGAGCTGTTTTTT
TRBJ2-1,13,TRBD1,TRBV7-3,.,CASGLDRGNEQFF,TGTGCCAGCGGCTTGGACAGGGGCAATGAGCAGTTCTTC
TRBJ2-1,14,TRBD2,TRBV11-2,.,CASSSIGTSGEQFF,TGTGCCAGCAGCTCAATCGGGACTAGCGGTGAGCAGTTCTTC
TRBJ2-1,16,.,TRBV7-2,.,CASSLVVSSANNEQFF,TGTGCCAGCAGCTTAGTGGTTAGTTCCGCAAACAATGAGCAGTTCTTC
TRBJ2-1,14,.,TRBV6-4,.,CASSDSGGNNEQFF,TGTGCCAGCAGTGACTCAGGAGGGAATAATGAGCAGTTCTTC
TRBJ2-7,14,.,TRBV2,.,CASSEALQWHEQYF,TGTGCCAGCAGTGAAGCACTTCAGTGGCACGAGCAGTACTTC
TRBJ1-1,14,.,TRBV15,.,CATSKNRDGTEAFF,TGTGCCACCAGCAAAAACAGGGATGGCACTGAAGCTTTCTTT
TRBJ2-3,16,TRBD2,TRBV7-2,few,CASSSGLAGYADTQYF,TGTGCCAGCAGCTCGGGACTAGCGGGTTATGCAGATACGCAGTATTTT
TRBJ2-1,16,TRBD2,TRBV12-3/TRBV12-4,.,CASSPVAGVALSEQFF,TGTGCCAGCAGCCCGGTTGCGGGGGTCGCCCTTTCTGAGCAGTTCTTC
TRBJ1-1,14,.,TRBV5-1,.,CASKTTPMNTEAFF,TGCGCCAGCAAGACGACACCTATGAACACTGAAGCTTTCTTT
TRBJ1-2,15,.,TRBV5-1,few,CASSSGNNRGYGYTF,TGCGCCAGCAGCTCAGGGAACAATAGAGGCTATGGCTACACCTTC
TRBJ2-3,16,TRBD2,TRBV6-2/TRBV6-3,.,CASSPWGGGLTDTQYF,TGTGCCAGCAGCCCCTGGGGCGGGGGGCTCACAGATACGCAGTATTTT
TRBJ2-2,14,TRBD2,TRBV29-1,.,CSVDLGRGSGERFF,TGCAGCGTTGACTTAGGGAGGGGTTCCGGGGAGCGGTTTTTT
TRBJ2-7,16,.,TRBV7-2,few,CASSLASVDLFYEQYF,TGTGCCAGCAGCTTAGCGTCCGTGGACCTTTTCTACGAGCAGTACTTC